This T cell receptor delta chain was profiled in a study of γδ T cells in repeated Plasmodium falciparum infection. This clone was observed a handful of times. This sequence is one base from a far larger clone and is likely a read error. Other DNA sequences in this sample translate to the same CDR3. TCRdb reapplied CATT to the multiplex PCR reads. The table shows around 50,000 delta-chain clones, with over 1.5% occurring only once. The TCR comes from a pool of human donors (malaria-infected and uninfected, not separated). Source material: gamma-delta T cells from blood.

CDR3: CACDTPLGLVLGDTDTDKLIF. The CDR3 coding sequence is TGTGCCTGTGACACTCCACTAGGTCTGGTCCTGGGGGATACCGACACCGATAAACTCATCTTT. The V and J genes are TRDV2 and TRDJ1; 11 bases fit TRDD3. The J gene, missing from TCRdb, was assigned here through DNA to germline matching. The CDR3 runs 21 residues. V trimming: 1 base; J trimming: 0 bases; junction bases outside the gene matches: 18. Germline CDR1 is GEAIGNYY and CDR2 is EKD.